These 20 T cell receptor beta chains originate from one sample sequenced in a study of T cells in localized non-small cell lung cancer. The table came from immunoSEQ multiplex PCR; TCRdb's copy has only in-frame clones and leaves some out. The sample records tens of thousands of clones, roughly 90% being singletons. The sequencing here drew on peripheral blood, taken before any cancer treatment. The origin of the receptors is a female donor of 60 years or more with stage I lung adenocarcinoma.

V is TRBV18 and J is TRBJ2-1; no reliable D call. This CDR3 contains 16 residues. Germline V gives CDR1 KGHSH, CDR2 LQKENI. V was clipped by 3 bases and J by 5 bases, with 17 bases between them. This CDR3 reads CASSPPTNSLHNEQFF. In DNA, the CDR3 is TGTGCCAGCTCACCCCCTACGAACAGCCTTCACAATGAGCAGTTCTTC.

The gene calls are TRBV14 and TRBJ2-1, with D possibly matching TRBD2 (7 bases). In germline, CDR1 is SGHDN, CDR2 FVKESK. The CDR3 sequence is 16 residues long. Trimming pared 1 base from V and 2 bases from J, leaving 12 bases between. The CDR3, as DNA: TGTGCCAGCAGCCAAGGTGGGGGGGCGACCTACAATGAGCAGTTCTTC. Translating it yields CASSQGGGATYNEQFF.

The rearrangement joins TRBV18 to TRBJ2-1; D might be TRBD1 (5 bases). The germline V gene encodes CDR1 KGHSH and CDR2 LQKENI. The V gene lost 4 bases and the J gene lost 3 bases, with 10 bases spanning the gap. This CDR3 comprises 14 residues. DNA for the CDR3: TGTGCCAGCTCACGTGAGCAGGGCTACAATGAGCAGTTCTTC. Amino acid sequence: CASSREQGYNEQFF. The full variable domain, completed using reference TRBV18 and TRBJ2-1, is NAGVMQNPRHLVRRRGQEARLRCSPMKGHSHVYWYRQLPEEGLKFMVYLQKENIIDESGMPKERFSAEFPKEGPSILRIQQVVRGDSAAYFCASSREQGYNEQFFGPGTRLTVL.

The rearrangement uses TRBV10-1 and TRBJ2-3; weak D call: TRBD1 (6 bases). Between the trimmed V and J ends, which lost 0 bases and 10 bases, there was a span of 20 bases. Germline V gene sequence: CDR1 WNHNN, CDR2 SYGVQD (reference sequence). This CDR3 has 16 amino acids. CDR3 DNA sequence: TGCGCCAGCAGTGAGTCGAGGCCAGGGGATACTCTCTCGCAGTATTTT. It translates to CASSESRPGDTLSQYF.

The chain joins TRBV7-9 to TRBJ2-5; D not certain. The CDR3 spans 14 residues. Trimming took 2 bases from V and 0 from J, leaving 7 bases between them. Germline V lookup: CDR1 SEHNR, CDR2 FQNEAQ (reference sequence). DNA for the CDR3: TGTGCCAGCAGCTTATGGCAGAACCAAGAGACCCAGTACTTC. This codes for CASSLWQNQETQYF. Drawing the rest from reference TRBV7-9 and TRBJ2-5, the complete variable domain is DTGVSQNPRHKITKRGQNVTFRCDPISEHNRLYWYRQTLGQGPEFLTYFQNEAQLEKSRLLSDRFSAERPKGSFSTLEIQRTEQGDSAMYLCASSLWQNQETQYFGPGTRLLVL.

This clone was recorded once. This rearrangement joins TRBV2 to TRBJ2-7; a possible D gene is TRBD1 (6 bases). The germline CDR1 and CDR2 sequences are SNHLY and FYNNEI. The germline V and J ends were trimmed by 3 bases and 0 bases, with 9 bases remaining between them. There are 14 residues in the CDR3. The CDR3, as DNA: TGTGCCAGCAGTGAGACAGGCATCTCCTACGAGCAGTACTTC. This codes for CASSETGISYEQYF.

This sequence joins TRBV15 and TRBJ1-1, with D possibly matching TRBD1 (5 bases). Looked up from germline, CDR1 is LNHNV and CDR2 is YYDKDF (reference sequence). The CDR3 covers 13 residues. V lost 7 bases to trimming and J lost 5 bases, with 14 bases between them. This CDR3 reads CATTEGLGTEAFF. DNA of the CDR3: TGTGCCACCACCGAGGGGCTGGGAACTGAAGCTTTCTTT.

This CDR3 reads CASSPDPTGGHEAFF. Written as DNA, the CDR3 is TGTGCCAGCAGTCCCGACCCCACAGGGGGTCATGAAGCTTTCTTT. The chain is built from TRBV6-1 and TRBJ1-1; 8 bases line up with TRBD1. Germline lookup yields CDR1 MNHNS and CDR2 SASEGT. The CDR3 spans 15 residues. Germline trimming cut 5 bases from V and 7 bases from J; bases unmatched to any gene: 12.

V usage is TRBV10-3 and J usage is TRBJ2-2, with D perhaps given as TRBD1 or TRBD2 (6 bases each). Germline V gene data show CDR1 as ENHRY and CDR2 as SYGVKD. This CDR3 is built from 14 residues. Trimming shortened V by 8 bases and J by 4 bases, and 14 bases separated the two germline ends. CDR3 sequence reads: CAISKGGPTGELFF. The CDR3 coding sequence is TGTGCCATCTCCAAGGGGGGCCCCACCGGGGAGCTGTTTTTT.

The chain combines TRBV5-1 with TRBJ2-3; no reliable D call. The ends were cut back, 1 base at V and 3 bases at J, with 6 bases in the middle. The CDR3 is 13 residues long. Looked up from germline, CDR1 is SGHRS and CDR2 is YFSETQ. CDR3 protein: CASSLLGTDTQYF. CDR3 in DNA: TGCGCCAGCAGCTTGTTGGGGACAGATACGCAGTATTTT.

CDR3 nucleotides: TGTGCCTGGTCGGCCACAGGGTTTGGTCAGCCCCAGCATTTT. Its translation is CAWSATGFGQPQHF. The rearrangement links TRBV30 to TRBJ1-5, with a possible D match to TRBD1 (6 bases). CDR1 is GTSNPN and CDR2 is SVGIG in the germline V gene (reference sequence). This CDR3 has 14 residues. Trimming took off 5 bases at V and 6 bases at J, with 17 bases between the two ends.

The chain uses TRBV18 and TRBJ1-3; 7 bases match TRBD1. CDR1 and CDR2 from the germline V gene are KGHSH and LQKENI. Trimming at V came to 3 bases and at J to 0 bases, leaving 8 bases not matched to a gene. The CDR3 has 17 amino acids. DNA of the CDR3: TGTGCCAGCTCACCTAACAGGGGCCGAACCTCTGGAAACACCATATATTTT. This codes for CASSPNRGRTSGNTIYF.

J is TRBJ1-2 and V is TRBV28; tentative D call: TRBD1 (6 bases). Trimming removed 6 bases from V and 7 bases from J, with 18 bases in between. From germline, CDR1 is MDHEN and CDR2 SYDVKM. The CDR3 contains 14 residues. The CDR3 DNA reads TGTGCCAGCAGCCCCGGGCAGGGGTCAAGTGGCTACACCTTC. Its translation is CASSPGQGSSGYTF.

The chain combines TRBV28 with TRBJ2-1, with D unclear. V shed 3 bases and J shed 5 bases, with 2 bases lying between them. CDR1 is MDHEN and CDR2 is SYDVKM in the germline V gene. This CDR3 is built from 11 residues. CDR3 bases: TGTGCCAGCAGTTTGAACAATGAGCAGTTCTTC. Amino acid sequence: CASSLNNEQFF.

The genes are TRBV5-1 and TRBJ1-4, with D unresolved. With 4 bases removed from V and 7 bases from J, the gap between germline ends came to 11 bases. This CDR3 comprises 13 residues. Germline V CDR1 and CDR2: SGHRS, YFSETQ. CDR3 sequence: CASSIGSGEKLFF. In DNA form, the CDR3 reads TGCGCCAGCAGCATAGGGAGTGGTGAAAAACTGTTTTTT.

V and J are TRBV9 and TRBJ2-6, with D uncertain. The V gene lost 4 bases and the J gene lost 2 bases, with 7 bases spanning the gap. The CDR3 consists of 14 residues. The V gene's germline CDR1 is SGDLS and CDR2 YYNGEE. Written as DNA, the CDR3 is TGTGCCAGCAGCCCTGCGCCTGGGGCCAACGTCCTGACTTTC. Its protein is CASSPAPGANVLTF. Full variable domain (remainder filled in from reference TRBV9 and TRBJ2-6): DSGVTQTPKHLITATGQRVTLRCSPRSGDLSVYWYQQSLDQGLQFLIQYYNGEERAKGNILERFSAQQFPDLHSELNLSSLELGDSALYFCASSPAPGANVLTFGAGSRLTVL.

The CDR3 loop is CASGTDNYNEQFF. Written as DNA, the CDR3 is TGTGCCTCCGGGACAGACAACTACAATGAGCAGTTCTTC. The genes are TRBV7-9 and TRBJ2-1, with 7 bases identical to TRBD1. The CDR3 length is 13 residues. The trim removed 11 bases at V and 3 bases at J, leaving 7 bases unmatched. CDR1 is SEHNR and CDR2 is FQNEAQ in the germline V gene (reference sequence).

CDR3 amino acids: CASRPGVARGNTIYF. The CDR3 region has the DNA TGTGCCAGCAGACCGGGAGTCGCGCGGGGAAACACCATATATTTT. The chain couples TRBV2 to TRBJ1-3; the D is unclear. Germline V gives CDR1 SNHLY, CDR2 FYNNEI. V lost 6 bases and J lost 4, with 16 bases in between. The CDR3 has 15 amino acids.

The chain has TRBV4-3 and TRBJ1-3; weak D call: TRBD1 (6 bases). Trimming left V 3 bases short and J 3 bases short, with 12 bases between. The CDR3 is 15 amino acids. Germline V gene lookup returns CDR1 LGHNA and CDR2 YSLEER. This chain's CDR3 is CASSQRAGVGNTIYF. CDR3 sequence (DNA): TGCGCCAGCAGCCAGCGGGCAGGGGTTGGAAACACCATATATTTT.

This clone was observed a handful of times. One junction end does not reproduce the germline sequence, and a read error may be involved. This chain links TRBV28 with TRBJ1-5, with 8 positions matching TRBD1. Germline CDR1 and CDR2: MDHEN and SYDVKM. The CDR3 sequence is 11 residues long. The CDR3 is CASSYRDRSDF. The CDR3 region has the DNA TGTGCCAGCAGTTACCGGGACAGGTCAGATTTT.